These T cell receptor beta chains were read from a single sample in a study of blood T cells in healthy people across ages. MiXCR, applied by TCRdb to the 5' RACE reads, yields one record per CDR3 protein. The data contain 650,000 to 1,000,000 distinct CDR3 sequences, more than 35% of them seen just once; the ten biggest clones take up over 15%. The material sequenced was blood. The receptors come from a man at least 80 years old in good health. The conserved cysteine and the conserved F or W are not part of the CDR3 here. Where a row states a size, it is once, few, many or the class of an expanded clone; other rows omit it.

v_gene	abundance	j_gene	CDR3aa
TRBV12-3/TRBV12-4	-	TRBJ2-3	ASSWASTDAQY
TRBV28	-	-	ASTPSGVYNEQY
TRBV5-1	-	TRBJ2-7	ASSLFVGREQY
TRBV7-2	-	TRBJ2-4	ASSPALAKNIQY
TRBV7-2	-	TRBJ1-2	ASSPQGLNNYGYT
TRBV4-3	many	TRBJ1-2	ASSQDDGVVHYGYT
TRBV7-8	-	TRBJ2-2	ASSLAPNRNTGELF
TRBV20-1	many	TRBJ1-2	SAVPPGTDSSYT
TRBV6-2/TRBV6-3	many	TRBJ2-6	ASSYRTGVSGANVLT
TRBV27	few	TRBJ2-3	ASSDTSGMRTDTQY
TRBV7-2	-	TRBJ2-1	ASSLSPGGGYNEQF
TRBV7-2	few	TRBJ2-5	ASSLSTGNNEQY
TRBV2	-	-	ASGQGGQETQY
TRBV7-6	few	TRBJ1-1	ASSLVMGEAF
TRBV7-2	-	TRBJ1-4	ASSRPGGQEKLF
TRBV9	-	TRBJ2-3	ASSVPGSSTDTQY
TRBV20-1	-	TRBJ1-1	SAREGGNSENTEAF
TRBV27	-	TRBJ1-4	ASSLYGLDATNEKLF
TRBV6-5	-	TRBJ1-2	ASSAGLVDGYT
TRBV12-3/TRBV12-4	-	-	ASTHRDLPYEQY
TRBV12-3/TRBV12-4	once	TRBJ2-1	ASSLAGGPSGEQF
TRBV5-6	few	TRBJ2-1	ASSLDPRDRGNEQF
TRBV2	-	TRBJ2-5	ASSGERQETQY
TRBV30	-	TRBJ2-5	AWSPRIGTQY
TRBV7-9	few	TRBJ2-5	ASSLAPETQY
TRBV7-8	-	TRBJ2-1	ASSLKRLPHNEQF
TRBV27	once	TRBJ2-7	ANSLETGSSYEQY
TRBV27	-	TRBJ2-7	ASSAGERISYEQY
TRBV6-2/TRBV6-3	-	TRBJ2-7	ASSTGTGVSEQY
TRBV6-2/TRBV6-3	few	TRBJ2-1	ASSRNTGGGNEQF
TRBV14	once	TRBJ1-2	ASSQAVERMYGYT
TRBV7-9	-	TRBJ2-1	ASSSDAGLKQF
TRBV7-9	-	TRBJ2-7	ASSLEDNFYEQY
TRBV28	-	TRBJ1-1	ASSSLDRVKTEAF
TRBV6-1	-	TRBJ2-7	ASSEDGGFSYEQY
TRBV29-1	-	TRBJ2-7	SVASTYEQY
TRBV6-1	-	TRBJ2-1	ASRDGTGSYNEQF
TRBV11-1	-	TRBJ2-3	ASAPGLAAQTTQY
TRBV7-8	-	TRBJ2-3	ASSLETGRTDTQY
TRBV7-2	-	TRBJ2-3	ASSAQGMGPDTQY
TRBV10-3	once	TRBJ2-1	AISESGLVGKSYNEQF
TRBV27	-	TRBJ2-6	ASSPAHRGTGANVLT
TRBV3-1	-	TRBJ1-3	ASSQGKAGNTIY
TRBV18	-	TRBJ1-2	ASSAATAIYGYT
TRBV25-1	many	-	ASSERGRDAYNEQY
TRBV7-2	few	TRBJ2-7	ASSFDPVYEQY
TRBV7-9	-	-	ASSDRDRIVYNEQY
TRBV20-1	-	TRBJ2-7	SAASGAHEQY
TRBV27	many	TRBJ2-3	ASSLNSYSTDTQY
TRBV20-1	few	-	SAETGLAAYEQY
TRBV29-1	few	TRBJ2-7	SVAVGNSYEQY
TRBV6-5	-	TRBJ1-1	ASALGRNTEAF
TRBV10-3	-	TRBJ1-6	ASTRQTNSPLH
TRBV20-1	few	TRBJ2-5	SAIEFQETQY
TRBV7-8	many	TRBJ2-7	ASRPSGRGFYEQY
TRBV5-1	-	-	ASSSGQVPSYEQY
TRBV5-1	few	TRBJ2-7	ASGQTSRFGGDSYEQY
TRBV5-5	-	TRBJ2-7	ASSPIGSGSDEQY